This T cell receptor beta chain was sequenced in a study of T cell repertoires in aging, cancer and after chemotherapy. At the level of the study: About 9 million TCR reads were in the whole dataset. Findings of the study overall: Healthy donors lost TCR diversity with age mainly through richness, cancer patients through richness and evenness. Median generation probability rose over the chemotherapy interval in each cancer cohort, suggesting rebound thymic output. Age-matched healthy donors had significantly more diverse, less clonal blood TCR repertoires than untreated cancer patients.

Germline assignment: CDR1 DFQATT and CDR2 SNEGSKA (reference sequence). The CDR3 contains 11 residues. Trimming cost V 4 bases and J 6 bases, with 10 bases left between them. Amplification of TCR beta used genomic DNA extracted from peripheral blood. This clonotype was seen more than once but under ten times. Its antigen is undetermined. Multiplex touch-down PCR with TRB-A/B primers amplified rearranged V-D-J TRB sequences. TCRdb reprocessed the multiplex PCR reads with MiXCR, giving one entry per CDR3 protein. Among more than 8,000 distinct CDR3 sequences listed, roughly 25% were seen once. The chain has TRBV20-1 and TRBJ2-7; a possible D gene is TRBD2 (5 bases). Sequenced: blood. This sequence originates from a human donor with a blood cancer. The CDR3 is CSAKRGSEQYF. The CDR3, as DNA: TGCAGTGCTAAACGGGGAAGCGAGCAGTACTTC.